Described below is a single T cell receptor (beta chain) sequence and its context. The length of the CDR3 is 16 residues. With V trimmed by 3 bases and J by 0 bases, 10 bases remained unmatched. The germline V gene encodes CDR1 SQVTM and CDR2 ANQGSEA. This entry is derived from a study of cytomegalovirus exposure and HLA in healthy donors. The primer mix had 60 Vbeta and 13 Jbeta primers. Methods used by the authors: In a later analysis, of 70 million to 85 million unique beta chains, roughly 10 million appeared in at least two donors. The data were produced by immunoSEQ multiplex PCR, yet TCRdb's version contains in-frame clones alone and is incomplete. V, J and clone size are those of that table, while D and trimming were read from the DNA. The sample includes roughly 200,000 clones, roughly 80% seen only once; the top ten take more than 5.5%.

The source of this sequence is a man in his forties in good health and CMV-seronegative. The specimen sequenced was PBMCs. The rearrangement joins TRBV29-1 to TRBJ1-1; 7 bases map to TRBD1. The CDR3 nucleotides read TGCAGCGTTGACAGGCCTAAGACAGGGTTGAACACTGAAGCTTTCTTT. This encodes CSVDRPKTGLNTEAFF.